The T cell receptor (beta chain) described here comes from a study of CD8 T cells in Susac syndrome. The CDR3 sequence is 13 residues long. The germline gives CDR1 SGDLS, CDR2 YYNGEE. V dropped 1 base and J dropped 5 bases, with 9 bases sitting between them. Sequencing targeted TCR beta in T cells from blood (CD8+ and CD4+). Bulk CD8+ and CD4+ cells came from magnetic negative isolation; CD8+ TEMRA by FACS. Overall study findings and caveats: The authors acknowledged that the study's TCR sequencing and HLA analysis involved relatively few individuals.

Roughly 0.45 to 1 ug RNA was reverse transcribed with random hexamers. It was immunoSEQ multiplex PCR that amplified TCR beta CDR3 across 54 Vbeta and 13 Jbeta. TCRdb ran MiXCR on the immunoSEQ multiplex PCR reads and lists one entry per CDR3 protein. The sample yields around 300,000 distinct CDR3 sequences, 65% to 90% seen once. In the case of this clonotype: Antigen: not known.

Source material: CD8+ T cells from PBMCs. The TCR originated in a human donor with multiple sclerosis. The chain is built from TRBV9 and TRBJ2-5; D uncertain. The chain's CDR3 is CASSVPPRETQYF. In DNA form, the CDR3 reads TGTGCCAGCAGCGTACCTCCTAGGGAGACCCAGTACTTC.